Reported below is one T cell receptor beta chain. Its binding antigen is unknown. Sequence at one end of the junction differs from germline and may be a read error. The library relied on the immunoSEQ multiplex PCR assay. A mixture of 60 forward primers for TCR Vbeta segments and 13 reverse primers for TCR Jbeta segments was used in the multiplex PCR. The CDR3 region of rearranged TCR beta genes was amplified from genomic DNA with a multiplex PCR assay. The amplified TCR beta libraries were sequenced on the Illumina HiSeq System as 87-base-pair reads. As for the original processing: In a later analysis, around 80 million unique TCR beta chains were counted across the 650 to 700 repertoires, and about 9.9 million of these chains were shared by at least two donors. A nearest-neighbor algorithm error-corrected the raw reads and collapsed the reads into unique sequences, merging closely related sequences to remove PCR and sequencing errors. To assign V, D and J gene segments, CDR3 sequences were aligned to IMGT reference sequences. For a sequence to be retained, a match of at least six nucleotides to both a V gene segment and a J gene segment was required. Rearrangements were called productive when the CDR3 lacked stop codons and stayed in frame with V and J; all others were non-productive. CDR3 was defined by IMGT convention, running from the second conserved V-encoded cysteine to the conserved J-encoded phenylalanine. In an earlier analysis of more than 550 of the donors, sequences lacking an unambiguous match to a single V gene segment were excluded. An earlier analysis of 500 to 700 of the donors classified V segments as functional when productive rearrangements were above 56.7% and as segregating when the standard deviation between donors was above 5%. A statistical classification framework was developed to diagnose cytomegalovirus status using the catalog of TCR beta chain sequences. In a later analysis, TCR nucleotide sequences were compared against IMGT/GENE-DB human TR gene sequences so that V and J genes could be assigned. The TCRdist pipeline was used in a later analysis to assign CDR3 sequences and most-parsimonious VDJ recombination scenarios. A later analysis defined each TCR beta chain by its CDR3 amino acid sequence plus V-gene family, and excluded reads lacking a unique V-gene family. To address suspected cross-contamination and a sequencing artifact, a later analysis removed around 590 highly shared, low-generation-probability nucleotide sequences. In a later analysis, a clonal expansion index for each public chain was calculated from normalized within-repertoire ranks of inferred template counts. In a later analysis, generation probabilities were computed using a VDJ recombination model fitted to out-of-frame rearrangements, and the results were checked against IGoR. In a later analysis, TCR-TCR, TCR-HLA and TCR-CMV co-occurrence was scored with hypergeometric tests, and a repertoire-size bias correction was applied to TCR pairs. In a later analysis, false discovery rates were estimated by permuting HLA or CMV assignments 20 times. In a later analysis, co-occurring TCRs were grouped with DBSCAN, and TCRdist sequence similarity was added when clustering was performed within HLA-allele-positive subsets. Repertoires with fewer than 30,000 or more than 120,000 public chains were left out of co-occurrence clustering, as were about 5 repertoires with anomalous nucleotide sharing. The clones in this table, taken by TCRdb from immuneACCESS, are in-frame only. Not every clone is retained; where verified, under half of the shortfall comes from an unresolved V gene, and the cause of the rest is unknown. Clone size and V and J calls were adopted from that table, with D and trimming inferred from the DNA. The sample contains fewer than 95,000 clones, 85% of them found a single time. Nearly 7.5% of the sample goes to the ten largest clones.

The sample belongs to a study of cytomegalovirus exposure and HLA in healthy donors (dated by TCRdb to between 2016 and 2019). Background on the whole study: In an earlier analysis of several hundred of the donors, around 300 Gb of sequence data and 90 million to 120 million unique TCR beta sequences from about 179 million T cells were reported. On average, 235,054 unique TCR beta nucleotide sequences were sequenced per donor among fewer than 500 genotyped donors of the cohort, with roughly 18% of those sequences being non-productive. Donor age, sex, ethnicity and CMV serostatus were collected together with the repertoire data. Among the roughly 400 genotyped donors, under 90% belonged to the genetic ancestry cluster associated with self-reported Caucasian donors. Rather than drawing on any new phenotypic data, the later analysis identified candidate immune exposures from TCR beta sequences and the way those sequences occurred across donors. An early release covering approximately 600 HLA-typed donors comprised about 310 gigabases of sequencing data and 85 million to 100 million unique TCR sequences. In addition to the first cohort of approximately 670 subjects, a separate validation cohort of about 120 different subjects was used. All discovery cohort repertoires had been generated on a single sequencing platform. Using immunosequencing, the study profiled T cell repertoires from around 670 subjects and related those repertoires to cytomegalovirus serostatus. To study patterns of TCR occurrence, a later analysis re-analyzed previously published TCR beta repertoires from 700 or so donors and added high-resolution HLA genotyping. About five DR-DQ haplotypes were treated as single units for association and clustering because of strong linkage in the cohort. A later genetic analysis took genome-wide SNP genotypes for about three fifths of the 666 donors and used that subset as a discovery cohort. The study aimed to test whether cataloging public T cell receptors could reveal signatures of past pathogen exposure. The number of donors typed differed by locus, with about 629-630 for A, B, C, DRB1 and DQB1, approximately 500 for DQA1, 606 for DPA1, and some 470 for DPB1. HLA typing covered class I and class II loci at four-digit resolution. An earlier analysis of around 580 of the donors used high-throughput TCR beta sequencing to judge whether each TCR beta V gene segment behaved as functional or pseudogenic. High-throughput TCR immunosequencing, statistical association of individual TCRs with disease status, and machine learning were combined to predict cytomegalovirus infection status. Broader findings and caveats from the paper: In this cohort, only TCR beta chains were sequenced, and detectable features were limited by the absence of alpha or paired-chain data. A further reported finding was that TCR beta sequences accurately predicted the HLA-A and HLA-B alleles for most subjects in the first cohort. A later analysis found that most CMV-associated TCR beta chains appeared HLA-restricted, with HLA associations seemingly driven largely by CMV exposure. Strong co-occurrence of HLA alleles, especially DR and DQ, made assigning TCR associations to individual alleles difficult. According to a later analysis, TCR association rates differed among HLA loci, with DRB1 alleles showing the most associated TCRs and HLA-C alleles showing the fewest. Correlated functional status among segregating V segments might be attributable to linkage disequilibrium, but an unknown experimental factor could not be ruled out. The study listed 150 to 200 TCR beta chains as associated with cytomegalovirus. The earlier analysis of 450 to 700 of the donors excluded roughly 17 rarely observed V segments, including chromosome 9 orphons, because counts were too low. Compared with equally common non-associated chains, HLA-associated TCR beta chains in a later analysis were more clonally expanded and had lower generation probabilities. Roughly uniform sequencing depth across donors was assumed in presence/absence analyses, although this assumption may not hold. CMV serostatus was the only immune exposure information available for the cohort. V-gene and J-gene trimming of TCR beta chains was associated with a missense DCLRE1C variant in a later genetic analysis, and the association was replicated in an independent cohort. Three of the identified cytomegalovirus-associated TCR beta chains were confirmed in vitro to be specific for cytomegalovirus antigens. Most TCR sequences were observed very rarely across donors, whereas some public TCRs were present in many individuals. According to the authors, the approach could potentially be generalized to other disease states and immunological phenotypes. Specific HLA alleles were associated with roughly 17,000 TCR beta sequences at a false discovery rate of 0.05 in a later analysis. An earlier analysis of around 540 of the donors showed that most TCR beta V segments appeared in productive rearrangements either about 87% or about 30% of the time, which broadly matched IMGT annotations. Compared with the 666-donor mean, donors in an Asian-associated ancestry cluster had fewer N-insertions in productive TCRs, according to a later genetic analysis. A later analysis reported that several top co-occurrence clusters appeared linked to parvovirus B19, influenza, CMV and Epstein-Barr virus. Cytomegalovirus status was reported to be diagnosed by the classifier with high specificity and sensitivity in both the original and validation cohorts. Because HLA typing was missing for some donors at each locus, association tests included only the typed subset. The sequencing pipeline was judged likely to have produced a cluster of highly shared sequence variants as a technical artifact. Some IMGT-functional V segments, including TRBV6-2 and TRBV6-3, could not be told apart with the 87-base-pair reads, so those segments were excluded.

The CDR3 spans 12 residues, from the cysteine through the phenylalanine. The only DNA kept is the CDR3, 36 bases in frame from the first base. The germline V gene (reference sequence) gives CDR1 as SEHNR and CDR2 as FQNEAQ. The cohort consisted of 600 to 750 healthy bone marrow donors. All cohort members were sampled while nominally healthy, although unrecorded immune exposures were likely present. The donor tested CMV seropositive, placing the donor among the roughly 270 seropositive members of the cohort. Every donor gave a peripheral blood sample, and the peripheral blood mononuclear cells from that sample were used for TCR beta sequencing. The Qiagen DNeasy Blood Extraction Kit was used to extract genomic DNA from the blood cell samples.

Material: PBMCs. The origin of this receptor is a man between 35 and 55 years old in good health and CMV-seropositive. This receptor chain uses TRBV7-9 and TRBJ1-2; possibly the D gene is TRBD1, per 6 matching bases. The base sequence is TGTTCCAGCAGCTCGGACAGCTATGGCTACACCTTC. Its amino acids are CSSSSDSYGYTF.